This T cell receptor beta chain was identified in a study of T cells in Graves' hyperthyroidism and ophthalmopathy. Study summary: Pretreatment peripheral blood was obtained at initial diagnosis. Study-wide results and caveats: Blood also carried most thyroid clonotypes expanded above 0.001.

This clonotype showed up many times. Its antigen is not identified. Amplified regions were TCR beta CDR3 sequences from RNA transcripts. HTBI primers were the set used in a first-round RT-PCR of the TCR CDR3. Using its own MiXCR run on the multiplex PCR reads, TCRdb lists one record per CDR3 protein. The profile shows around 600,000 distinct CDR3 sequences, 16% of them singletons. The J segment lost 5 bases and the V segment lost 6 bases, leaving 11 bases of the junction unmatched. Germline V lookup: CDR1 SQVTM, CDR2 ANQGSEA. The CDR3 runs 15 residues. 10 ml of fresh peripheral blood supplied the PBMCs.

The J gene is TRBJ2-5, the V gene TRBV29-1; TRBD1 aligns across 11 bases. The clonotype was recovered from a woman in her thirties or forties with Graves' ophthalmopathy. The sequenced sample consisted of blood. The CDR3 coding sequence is TGCAGCGTCGCCCTTCAAGGACAGGGGGCTGAGACCCAGTACTTC. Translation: CSVALQGQGAETQYF.